The clone carrying this T cell receptor beta chain has more than one count but fewer than ten. Its specificity is unknown. J was trimmed by 2 bases and V by 1 base; bases with no gene match: 4. Germline V gene lookup returns CDR1 SGDLS and CDR2 YYNGEE. The CDR3 spans 16 residues. The sample originates from a study of CD4+ T cells in melanoma. Study observations and caveats: CD8+ T cell, macrophage and B cell function reportedly correlated with neoantigen-specific CD4+ T cells.

Profiling relied on immunoSEQ multiplex PCR, and the TCRdb table lists in-frame clones only, not all of them. The sample has about 120,000 clones; approximately 92% are singletons. Sequenced: peripheral blood. The sequence came from a human donor with melanoma. This chain connects TRBV9 to TRBJ2-2, with 8 nucleotides matching TRBD1. For the CDR3, the DNA is TGTGCCAGCAGCGTATCACAGGGGGGAAACACCGGGGAGCTGTTTTTT. Protein sequence: CASSVSQGGNTGELFF. The whole variable domain, filled in from reference TRBV9 and TRBJ2-2, reads DSGVTQTPKHLITATGQRVTLRCSPRSGDLSVYWYQQSLDQGLQFLIQYYNGEERAKGNILERFSAQQFPDLHSELNLSSLELGDSALYFCASSVSQGGNTGELFFGEGSRLTVL.